Below are 18 T cell receptor beta chains sequenced from a single sample in a study of cytomegalovirus exposure and HLA in healthy donors. 13 Jbeta primers and 60 Vbeta primers were used for the PCR. TCRdb's table, derived via immunoSEQ multiplex PCR, lists solely in-frame clones and lacks some. The sample gives fewer than 250,000 clones, 75% to 80% of which show up once; roughly 13% is in the top ten. Material for sequencing was PBMCs. These TCRs come from a woman aged 25 to 45 in good health and CMV-seropositive.

The J gene is TRBJ1-6, the V gene TRBV5-1; D is possibly TRBD1 (6 bases). CDR3 length: 15 residues. Trimming cost V 4 bases and J 6 bases, with 14 bases left between them. The V gene's germline CDR1 is SGHRS and CDR2 YFSETQ. The CDR3 DNA reads as TGCGCCAGCAGCCAACAGGGCGCTAGTAATTCACCCCTCCACTTT. It codes for CASSQQGASNSPLHF.

The chain employs TRBV5-1 and TRBJ2-7, with TRBD2 matching 8 bases. Germline CDR1 reads SGHRS; CDR2 reads YFSETQ. With 4 bases clipped from V and 0 bases from J, the junction kept 9 bases outside the gene matches. The CDR3 sequence is 16 residues long. The CDR3 sequence: CASSTGPGGSSYEQYF. The CDR3 DNA reads as TGCGCCAGCAGCACCGGACCGGGAGGGAGCTCCTACGAGCAGTACTTC.

The CDR3 DNA follows: TGTGCCAGCAGTCGAAGCAGGGGGAATCAGCCCCAGCATTTT. The encoded protein is CASSRSRGNQPQHF. The chain employs TRBV2 and TRBJ1-5; the match to TRBD1 covers 7 bases. Germline values: CDR1 SNHLY, CDR2 FYNNEI. The CDR3 has 14 amino acids. The trim removed 5 bases at V and 4 bases at J, leaving 5 bases unmatched.

The rearrangement joins TRBV14 to TRBJ1-3; 11 bases line up with TRBD1. The J segment lost 4 bases and the V segment lost 1 base, leaving 3 bases of the junction unmatched. This CDR3 region has 16 residues. Germline V gives CDR1 SGHDN, CDR2 FVKESK. CDR3 residues: CASSQVRTGGGNTIYF. DNA for the CDR3: TGTGCCAGCAGCCAAGTCAGGACAGGGGGCGGAAACACCATATATTTT.

The chain has TRBV4-2 and TRBJ2-3; D unresolved. CDR1 is LGHNA and CDR2 is YNFKEQ in the germline V gene. The CDR3 runs 14 residues. V was clipped by 8 bases and J by 2 bases, with 14 bases between them. The DNA for the CDR3 is TGTGCCAGCCGCCGAACCGAGGCCACAGATACGCAGTATTTT. This translates into CASRRTEATDTQYF.

The gene calls are TRBV7-2 and TRBJ2-7; 11 bases match TRBD2. The V and J ends lost 6 bases and 6 bases, in that order; junction bases with no gene match: 13. CDR3 length equals 16 residues. Germline V lookup: CDR1 SGHTA, CDR2 FQGNSA. The CDR3 bases are TGTGCCAGCAGGGAGGGACTAGCGGAAACTACGGTCGAGCAGTACTTC. Translating gives CASREGLAETTVEQYF.

This clone was found once. This sequence joins TRBV6-6 and TRBJ2-4, with D perhaps matching TRBD2 (5 bases). The CDR3 runs to 15 residues. The germline gives CDR1 MNHNY, CDR2 SVGAGI (reference sequence). Trimming pared 3 bases from V and 7 bases from J, leaving 16 bases between. The CDR3 loop reads CASSYEGRGWNIQYF. In nucleotides, the CDR3 is TGTGCCAGCAGTTATGAGGGCCGGGGTTGGAACATTCAGTACTTC.

Here the CDR3 DNA reads TGTGCCAGCAGTTACTCGAGGTCTTTGTTTTATGGCTACACCTTC. The encoded protein is CASSYSRSLFYGYTF. This sequence joins TRBV6-5 and TRBJ1-2, with D uncertain. The CDR3 contains 15 residues. Trimming stripped 0 bases from V and 5 bases from J, with 13 bases between. CDR1 is MNHEY, CDR2 SVGAGI, per germline.

This chain links TRBV10-3 with TRBJ2-7, with 8 bases identical to TRBD1. The CDR3 has 21 amino acids. Germline CDR1 ENHRY, CDR2 SYGVKD. V trimming: 0 bases; J trimming: 4 bases; junction bases outside the gene matches: 23. CDR3 sequence reads: CAISESGWSRRQGRNYYEQYF. CDR3 nucleotides: TGTGCCATCAGTGAGTCGGGGTGGTCCAGACGACAGGGGCGAAACTATTACGAGCAGTACTTC.

The chain employs TRBV7-2 and TRBJ2-7, with D maybe TRBD2 (6 bases). Germline CDR1 and CDR2: SGHTA and FQGNSA. With 3 bases removed from V and 6 bases from J, the gap between germline ends came to 15 bases. There are 14 residues in the CDR3. Here the CDR3 reads CASSLVASVSEQYF. DNA of the CDR3: TGTGCCAGCAGCTTGGTGGCTAGCGTGAGCGAGCAGTACTTC.

This clone was picked up a small number of times. The V gene is TRBV30, the J gene TRBJ2-2; D may be TRBD2 (7 bases). Germline CDR1 is GTSNPN and CDR2 is SVGIG (reference sequence). This CDR3 has 14 residues. The CDR3 here is CTCRGGGDTGELFF. CDR3 DNA sequence: TGTACTTGCAGAGGGGGGGGCGACACCGGGGAGCTGTTTTTT.

The chain links TRBV14 to TRBJ2-1, with no clear D. CDR1 is SGHDN and CDR2 is FVKESK in the germline V gene. V gave up 5 bases and J gave up 6 bases, with 8 bases separating them. The CDR3 is made up of 12 amino acids. The CDR3 sequence is CASSLRFNEQFF. CDR3 in DNA: TGTGCCAGCAGCTTGAGATTCAATGAGCAGTTCTTC.

V and J are TRBV5-1 and TRBJ1-5, with a possible D match to TRBD1 (6 bases). This CDR3 contains 15 residues. V was trimmed by 4 bases and J by 2 bases, leaving 13 bases between them. Germline CDR1 reads SGHRS; CDR2 reads YFSETQ. DNA for the CDR3: TGCGCCAGCAGCCTGGGGGCGGGGGGCAATCAGCCCCAGCATTTT. Protein sequence: CASSLGAGGNQPQHF.

The chain carries TRBV7-2 and TRBJ2-7; tentatively, D is TRBD2 (5 bases). Per the germline V gene, CDR1 is SGHTA and CDR2 is FQGNSA. V lost 3 bases, J lost 4 bases, and 16 bases lay in between. The CDR3 extends over 15 amino acids. CDR3 nucleotide sequence: TGTGCCAGCAGCTTTTTGGAGGTTGGGCAGTACGAGCAGTACTTC. Translation: CASSFLEVGQYEQYF.

J is TRBJ2-2 and V is TRBV27; 8 bases agree with TRBD1. Germline trimming cut 2 bases from V and 8 bases from J; bases unmatched to any gene: 7. Germline assignment: CDR1 MNHEY and CDR2 SMNVEV (reference sequence). CDR3 length: 15 residues. CDR3 loop: CASSLTSRGLGELFF. CDR3 in DNA: TGTGCCAGCAGTTTAACCTCCAGGGGGCTGGGGGAGCTGTTTTTT.

The J gene is TRBJ1-4, the V gene TRBV5-1, with 7 positions matching TRBD1. The CDR3 is 14 amino acids. Trimming cost V 4 bases and J 8 bases; bases outside gene matches: 8. Germline V CDR1 and CDR2: SGHRS, YFSETQ. The CDR3 sequence: CASSRRDRDEKLFF. Written as DNA, the CDR3 is TGCGCCAGCAGCCGTCGGGACAGAGACGAAAAACTGTTTTTT.

The chain is built from TRBV28 and TRBJ1-1, with 7 bases aligning to TRBD1. Germline CDR1 is MDHEN and CDR2 is SYDVKM. V lost 7 bases, J lost 4 bases, and 12 bases stayed unmatched. CDR3 size: 15 residues. The CDR3 region is CASMGGTTGPTEAFF. CDR3 DNA sequence: TGTGCCAGCATGGGGGGCACGACAGGGCCCACTGAAGCTTTCTTT.

The genes are TRBV2 and TRBJ1-4; D is perhaps TRBD1 (6 bases). Trimming stripped 5 bases from V and 0 bases from J, with 10 bases between. Germline values: CDR1 SNHLY, CDR2 FYNNEI. This CDR3 is 15 amino acids long. For the CDR3, the DNA is TGTGCCAGCAGTTCCGACAGGACAACTAATGAAAAACTGTTTTTT. It yields the protein CASSSDRTTNEKLFF. The full variable domain, its missing parts supplied by reference TRBV2 and TRBJ1-4, is EPEVTQTPSHQVTQMGQEVILRCVPISNHLYFYWYRQILGQKVEFLVSFYNNEISEKSEIFDDQFSVERPDGSNFTLKIRSTKLEDSAMYFCASSSDRTTNEKLFFGSGTQLSVL.